These 13 T cell receptor beta chains originate from one sample sequenced in a study of cytomegalovirus exposure and HLA in healthy donors. PCR used 60 Vbeta primers and 13 Jbeta primers. The protocol was immunoSEQ multiplex PCR, while the TCRdb copy is restricted to in-frame clones and leaves out a portion. The sample carries 150,000 to 200,000 clones, around four fifths recorded once. Sequences were obtained from PBMCs. Receptor source: a female donor in good health and CMV-seronegative.

This chain joins TRBV7-2 and TRBJ1-1; 9 positions match TRBD1. In germline, CDR1 is SGHTA, CDR2 FQGNSA. V was pared by 5 bases and J by 6 bases, with 13 bases of the junction left unmatched. The CDR3 totals 16 residues. The CDR3 DNA sequence: TGTGCCAGCAGCCCATATGCTTGGGACAGGGCCGCTGAAGCTTTCTTT. Translating gives CASSPYAWDRAAEAFF.

The chain recombines TRBV6-5 with TRBJ1-6; D gene uncertain. This CDR3 is built from 13 residues. The germline V gene encodes CDR1 MNHEY and CDR2 SVGAGI. V lost 4 bases, J lost 6 bases, and 7 bases lay in between. CDR3 in amino acids: CASSFNSNSPLHF. In DNA, the CDR3 is TGTGCCAGCAGTTTTAACAGTAATTCACCCCTCCACTTT.

The chain employs TRBV5-4 and TRBJ2-6; perhaps TRBD1 as D (6 bases). Germline assignment: CDR1 SGHNT and CDR2 YYREEE (reference sequence). This CDR3 has 18 residues. V was pared by 0 bases and J by 2 bases, with 15 bases between. CDR3 sequence: CASSLDSNPGAGANVLTF. DNA for the CDR3: TGTGCCAGCAGCTTGGATAGTAACCCAGGGGCTGGGGCCAACGTCCTGACTTTC.

This chain joins TRBV9 and TRBJ1-2, with TRBD1 as a possible D gene (5 bases). CDR1 SGDLS and CDR2 YYNGEE come from the germline V gene. The CDR3 spans 16 residues. Trimming left V 4 bases short and J 2 bases short, with 18 bases between. The CDR3 sequence: CASSPREVGVNYGYTF. Written as DNA, the CDR3 is TGTGCCAGCAGCCCCAGAGAGGTAGGGGTCAACTATGGCTACACCTTC.

On this clone: A read error may produce the germline difference seen at one junction end. This chain uses TRBV10-2 with TRBJ1-2; 10 bases match TRBD1. CDR3 length equals 14 residues. Germline lookup yields CDR1 WSHSY and CDR2 SAAADI. CDR3 bases: TGCGCCAGCAGGACGGACAGGGGGTCTTATGGCTACGCCTTC. This encodes CASRTDRGSYGYAF.

The chain recombines TRBV30 with TRBJ2-5; 14 bases match TRBD2. Germline V lookup: CDR1 GTSNPN, CDR2 SVGIG (reference sequence). This CDR3 is built from 16 residues. Trimming took 7 bases from V and 2 from J; bases not matched to a gene: 9. CDR3 DNA sequence: TGTGCCTCAATCCCGGGACTAGCGGGAGAACAAGAGACCCAGTACTTC. Translating gives CASIPGLAGEQETQYF.

The chain has TRBV28 and TRBJ1-2; 7 bases are a match to TRBD1. The CDR3 runs to 13 residues. V shed 2 bases and J 5 bases; nucleotides not matched to a gene: 2. Germline values: CDR1 MDHEN, CDR2 SYDVKM. The chain's CDR3 is CASSLRTGYGYTF. The DNA for the CDR3 is TGTGCCAGCAGTTTACGGACAGGATATGGCTACACCTTC.

V and J are TRBV9 and TRBJ1-2; D perhaps matches TRBD1 (6 bases). V gave up 2 bases and J gave up 4 bases, with 9 bases separating them. The CDR3 is 13 residues long. Germline lookup yields CDR1 SGDLS and CDR2 YYNGEE. The CDR3 loop is CASSVQGTYGYTF. The CDR3 DNA reads as TGTGCCAGCAGCGTTCAGGGGACCTATGGCTACACCTTC.

The chain links TRBV7-6 to TRBJ1-2, with D possibly TRBD1 on 5 matching bases. The CDR3 covers 14 residues. The V and J ends lost 1 base and 8 bases respectively, with 14 bases between them. In germline, CDR1 is SGHVS, CDR2 FNYEAQ. The CDR3 bases are TGTGCCAGCAGCTTAGAAGTAGGGGAGGTGGGCTACACCTTC. Translated: CASSLEVGEVGYTF. Looking up the rest from reference TRBV7-6 and TRBJ1-2 gives the full variable domain: GAGVSQSPRYKVTKRGQDVALRCDPISGHVSLYWYRQALGQGPEFLTYFNYEAQQDKSGLPNDRFSAERPEGSISTLTIQRTEQRDSAMYRCASSLEVGEVGYTFGSGTRLTVV.

The chain uses TRBV28 and TRBJ1-5, with 7 positions matching TRBD1. V shed 5 bases and J 4 bases; nucleotides not matched to a gene: 8. The germline CDR1 and CDR2 sequences are MDHEN and SYDVKM. The CDR3 runs to 15 residues. As DNA, the CDR3 is TGTGCCAGCAGTACTAAGGACAGGATTAATCAGCCCCAGCATTTT. It specifies CASSTKDRINQPQHF.

The chain has TRBV9 and TRBJ2-3; D is unclear. Per germline, CDR1 SGDLS and CDR2 YYNGEE. Trimming removed 1 base at V and 1 base at J, with 10 bases between. The CDR3 sequence is 15 residues long. In nucleotides, the CDR3 is TGTGCCAGCAGCGTACGGGTTGGAGGCACAGATACGCAGTATTTT. Amino acid sequence: CASSVRVGGTDTQYF. Drawing the rest from reference TRBV9 and TRBJ2-3, the complete variable domain is DSGVTQTPKHLITATGQRVTLRCSPRSGDLSVYWYQQSLDQGLQFLIQYYNGEERAKGNILERFSAQQFPDLHSELNLSSLELGDSALYFCASSVRVGGTDTQYFGPGTRLTVL.

J is TRBJ2-1 and V is TRBV28, with 11 bases lining up with TRBD1. This CDR3 contains 14 residues. The germline V gene encodes CDR1 MDHEN and CDR2 SYDVKM. Germline trimming cut 7 bases from V and 7 bases from J; bases unmatched to any gene: 6. The CDR3 is CASTLGQGANEQFF. CDR3 in DNA: TGTGCCAGCACCCTAGGACAGGGGGCAAATGAGCAGTTCTTC.

On this clone: A clone one base away is much larger, so this may be a read error. The chain recombines TRBV7-2 with TRBJ2-7, with D perhaps TRBD1 (6 bases). The length of the CDR3 is 13 residues. Per the germline V gene, CDR1 is SGHTA and CDR2 is FQGNSA. V was cut by 3 bases and J by 3 bases, with 9 bases left in between. The CDR3 nucleotides read TGTGCCAGCAGCTTCCGGGACAACTACGAGCAGTACTTC. Its protein is CASSFRDNYEQYF. Drawing the rest from reference TRBV7-2 and TRBJ2-7, the complete variable domain is GAGVSQSPSNKVTEKGKDVELRCDPISGHTALYWYRQSLGQGLEFLIYFQGNSAPDKSGLPSDRFSAERTGGSVSTLTIQRTQQEDSAVYLCASSFRDNYEQYFGPGTRLTVT.